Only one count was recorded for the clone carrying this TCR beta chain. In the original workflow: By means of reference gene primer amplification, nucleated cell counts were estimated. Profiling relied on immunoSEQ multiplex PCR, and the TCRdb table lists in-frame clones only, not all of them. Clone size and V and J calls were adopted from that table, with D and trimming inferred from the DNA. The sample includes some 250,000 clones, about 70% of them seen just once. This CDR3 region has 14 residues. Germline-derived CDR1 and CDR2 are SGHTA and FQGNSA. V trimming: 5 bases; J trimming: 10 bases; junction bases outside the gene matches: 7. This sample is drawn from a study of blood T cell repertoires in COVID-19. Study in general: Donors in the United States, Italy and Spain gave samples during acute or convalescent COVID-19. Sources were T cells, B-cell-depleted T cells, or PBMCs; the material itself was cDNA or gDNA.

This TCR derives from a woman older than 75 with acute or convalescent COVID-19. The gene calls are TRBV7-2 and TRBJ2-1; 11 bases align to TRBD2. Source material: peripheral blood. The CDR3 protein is CASSPWASGREQFF. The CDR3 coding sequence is TGTGCCAGCAGCCCATGGGCTAGCGGGAGGGAGCAGTTCTTC.